This T cell receptor (beta chain) was profiled in a study of CD4 T cells in relation to SARS-CoV-2 and coronaviruses. This table comes from immunoSEQ multiplex PCR, and its TCRdb copy is limited to in-frame clones, with some not included. The repertoire holds tens of thousands of clones, with 76% as singletons. Before the COVID-19 pandemic, during about 2011-2019, CD4+ T cells were taken from unexposed donors. The cells were cultured for about 10 days before CD4+ T cells were isolated. Cultures held roughly 2 million PBMCs per well with 8.5 to 10 IU/ml IL-2. Concerning this clone itself: What it binds is unknown.

The sequencing sample was made of CD4+ T cells from PBMCs, cultured in vitro. The TCR originated in a human donor in good health.

In DNA form, the CDR3 reads TGTGCCAGCTTAGCGGGACTAGCGGATCTTCTCACCGGGGAGCTGTTTTTT. Amino acid sequence: CASLAGLADLLTGELFF. V gene TRBV2 combines with J gene TRBJ2-2, with 11 nucleotides matching TRBD2. Germline V gives CDR1 SNHLY, CDR2 FYNNEI. V trimming: 8 bases; J trimming: 4 bases; junction bases outside the gene matches: 12. The length of the CDR3 is 17 residues.